The 3 T cell receptor beta chains below all came from one sample that was sequenced in a study of cytomegalovirus exposure and HLA in healthy donors. The PCR used 60 Vbeta and 13 Jbeta primers. Libraries were prepared by immunoSEQ multiplex PCR; TCRdb keeps only in-frame clonotypes and omits some of them. Of approximately 200,000 clones listed, about 81% are singletons. What was sequenced was PBMCs. Source of these receptors: a woman between 18 and 29 years old in good health and CMV-seropositive.

CDR3: CAWTVGQETQYF. For the CDR3, the DNA is TGTGCCTGGACCGTCGGCCAAGAGACCCAGTACTTC. This chain links TRBV30 with TRBJ2-5; D call uncertain. V gave up 4 bases and J gave up 1 base, with 7 bases separating them. CDR1 GTSNPN and CDR2 SVGIG come from the germline V gene (reference sequence). The CDR3 covers 12 residues.

To note about this clone: Its ends do not fully match the called genes, so a read error is possible. This sequence joins TRBV7-7 and TRBJ2-2; D is undetermined. CDR3 length equals 13 residues. The V gene's germline CDR1 is SSHAT and CDR2 FNYEAQ (reference sequence). The CDR3 sequence is CASSPDYTGELFF. The CDR3 nucleotides read TGTGCTAGCAGCCCAGATTACACCGGGGAGCTGTTTTTT.

The rearrangement links TRBV19 to TRBJ2-6, with 11 bases fitting TRBD1. Germline values: CDR1 LNHDA, CDR2 SQIVND (reference sequence). CDR3 length: 18 amino acids. V was pared by 5 bases and J by 2 bases, with 8 bases of the junction left unmatched. CDR3 loop: CASSQLGQGAPGANVLTF. The CDR3 DNA is TGTGCCAGTAGTCAACTAGGACAGGGGGCACCTGGGGCCAACGTCCTGACTTTC.